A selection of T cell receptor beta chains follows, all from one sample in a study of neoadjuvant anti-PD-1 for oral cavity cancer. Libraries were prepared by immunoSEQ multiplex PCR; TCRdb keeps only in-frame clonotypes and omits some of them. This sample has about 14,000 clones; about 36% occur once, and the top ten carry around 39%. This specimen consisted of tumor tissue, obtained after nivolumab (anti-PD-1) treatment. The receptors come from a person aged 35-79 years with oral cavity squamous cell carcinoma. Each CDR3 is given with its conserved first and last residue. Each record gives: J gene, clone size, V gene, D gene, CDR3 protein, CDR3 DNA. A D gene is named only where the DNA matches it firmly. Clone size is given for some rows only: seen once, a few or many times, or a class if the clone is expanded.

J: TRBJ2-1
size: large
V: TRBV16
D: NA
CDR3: CASSPNNEQFF
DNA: TGTGCCAGCAGCCCTAACAATGAGCAGTTCTTC

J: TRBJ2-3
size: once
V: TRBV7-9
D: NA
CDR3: CASSPTATDTQYF
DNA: TGTGCCAGCAGCCCCACAGCTACAGATACGCAGTATTTT

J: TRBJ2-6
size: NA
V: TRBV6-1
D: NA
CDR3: CASRSLSGANVLTF
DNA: TGTGCCAGCCGAAGCCTCTCTGGGGCCAACGTCCTGACTTTC

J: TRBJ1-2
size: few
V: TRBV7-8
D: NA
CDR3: CASSPTPGGYGYTF
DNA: TGTGCCAGCAGCCCGACTCCAGGTGGCTATGGCTACACCTTC

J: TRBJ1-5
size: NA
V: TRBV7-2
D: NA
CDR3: CASSRDPRGLQPQHF
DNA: TGTGCCAGCAGCCGTGACCCCAGGGGCCTTCAGCCCCAGCATTTT

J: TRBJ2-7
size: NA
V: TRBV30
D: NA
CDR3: CAWSVASFRGEQYF
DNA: TGTGCCTGGAGTGTGGCTTCTTTCCGAGGCGAGCAGTACTTC

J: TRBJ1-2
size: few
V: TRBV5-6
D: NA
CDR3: CASSLSYGYTF
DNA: TGTGCCAGCAGCTTGAGCTATGGCTACACCTTC

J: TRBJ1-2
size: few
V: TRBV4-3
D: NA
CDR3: CASSQDPRANYGYTF
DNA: TGCGCCAGCAGCCAAGATCCGAGGGCAAACTATGGCTACACCTTC

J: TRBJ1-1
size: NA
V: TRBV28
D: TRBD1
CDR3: CASRGTGGTEAFF
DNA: TGTGCCAGCAGAGGGACAGGGGGCACTGAAGCTTTCTTT

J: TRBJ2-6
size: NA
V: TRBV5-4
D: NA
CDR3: CASSLGGVGSGANVLTF
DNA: TGTGCCAGCAGCTTAGGTGGGGTTGGCTCTGGGGCCAACGTCCTGACTTTC

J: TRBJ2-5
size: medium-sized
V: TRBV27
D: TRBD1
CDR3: CASSPDRGRETQYF
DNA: TGTGCCAGCAGTCCGGACAGGGGGAGGGAGACCCAGTACTTC

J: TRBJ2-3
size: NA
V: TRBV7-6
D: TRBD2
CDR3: CASSLEAGGSTDTQYF
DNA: TGTGCCAGCAGCTTAGAAGCGGGGGGCTCCACAGATACGCAGTATTTT

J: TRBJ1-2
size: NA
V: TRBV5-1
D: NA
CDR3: CASSSTGTAIWGYTF
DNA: TGCGCCAGCAGCTCAACCGGGACGGCCATATGGGGCTACACCTTC

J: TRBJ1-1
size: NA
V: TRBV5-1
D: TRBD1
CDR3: CASRLDRGGTEAFF
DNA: TGCGCCAGCAGGCTCGACAGGGGTGGAACTGAAGCTTTCTTT

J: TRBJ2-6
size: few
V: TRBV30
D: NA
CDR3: CAWSRVEFSGANVLTF
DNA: TGTGCCTGGAGTAGGGTGGAATTCTCTGGGGCCAACGTCCTGACTTTC

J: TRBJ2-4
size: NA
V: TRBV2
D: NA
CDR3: CASSSSRNIQYF
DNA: TGTGCCAGCAGTTCTAGCAGAAACATTCAGTACTTC

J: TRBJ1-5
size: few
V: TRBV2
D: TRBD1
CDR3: CASRGHRGPSNQPQHF
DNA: TGTGCCAGCAGGGGCCACAGGGGCCCTAGCAATCAGCCCCAGCATTTT

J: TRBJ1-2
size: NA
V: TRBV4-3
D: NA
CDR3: CASSQVGTATNYGYTF
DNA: TGCGCCAGCAGCCAAGTAGGAACCGCAACTAACTATGGCTACACCTTC

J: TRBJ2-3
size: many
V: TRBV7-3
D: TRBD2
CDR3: CASSNPSSGGMTDTQYF
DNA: TGTGCCAGCAGCAATCCTTCTAGCGGGGGCATGACAGATACGCAGTATTTT

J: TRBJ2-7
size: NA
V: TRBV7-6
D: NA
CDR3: CASSRAGGEQYF
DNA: TGTGCCAGCAGCCGCGCGGGCGGCGAGCAGTACTTC

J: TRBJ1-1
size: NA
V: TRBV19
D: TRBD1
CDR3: CASSIDDRGLTEAFF
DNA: TGTGCCAGTAGTATAGATGACAGGGGGCTGACTGAAGCTTTCTTT

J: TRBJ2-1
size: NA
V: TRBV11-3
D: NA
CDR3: CASSFEDDNEQFF
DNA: TGTGCCAGCAGCTTCGAAGATGACAATGAGCAGTTCTTC

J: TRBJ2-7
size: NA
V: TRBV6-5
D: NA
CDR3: CASGRGAASYEQYF
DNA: TGTGCCAGCGGTAGGGGGGCAGCCTCCTACGAGCAGTACTTC

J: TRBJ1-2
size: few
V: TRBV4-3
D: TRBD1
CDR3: CASSQVETGSRGYTF
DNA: TGCGCCAGCAGCCAAGTTGAGACAGGGTCTAGAGGCTACACCTTC

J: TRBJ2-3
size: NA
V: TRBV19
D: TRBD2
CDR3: CASSSQRGPAVDTQYF
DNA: TGTGCCAGTAGTTCCCAGCGGGGCCCGGCGGTTGATACGCAGTATTTT

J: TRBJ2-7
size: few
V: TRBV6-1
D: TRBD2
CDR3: CAMSGGQRGEQYF
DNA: TGTGCCATGAGCGGGGGGCAACGAGGCGAGCAGTACTTC

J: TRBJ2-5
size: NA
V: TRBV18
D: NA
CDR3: CASSPVLKGGETQYF
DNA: TGTGCCAGCTCACCGGTATTAAAGGGAGGAGAGACCCAGTACTTC

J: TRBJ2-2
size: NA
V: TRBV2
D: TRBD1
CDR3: CASRMTGLTGELFF
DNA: TGTGCCAGCCGTATGACAGGGTTAACCGGGGAGCTGTTTTTT

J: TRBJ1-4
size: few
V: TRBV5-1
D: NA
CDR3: CASSLEGATNEKLFF
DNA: TGCGCCAGCAGCTTGGAGGGCGCAACTAATGAAAAACTGTTTTTT

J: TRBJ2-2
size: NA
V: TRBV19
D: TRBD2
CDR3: CASMGRGVNTGELFF
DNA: TGTGCCAGTATGGGGCGGGGGGTTAACACCGGGGAGCTGTTTTTT

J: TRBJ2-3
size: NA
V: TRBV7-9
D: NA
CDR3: CASSSRQRTDTQYF
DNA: TGTGCCAGCAGCTCGAGACAGAGGACAGATACGCAGTATTTT

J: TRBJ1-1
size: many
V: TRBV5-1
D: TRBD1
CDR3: CASSLAGTGGMNTEAFF
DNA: TGCGCCAGCAGCTTGGCGGGGACAGGGGGGATGAACACTGAAGCTTTCTTT

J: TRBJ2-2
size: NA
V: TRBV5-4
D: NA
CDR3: CASSPESGSPSGELFF
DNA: TGTGCCAGCAGCCCGGAGTCGGGCAGCCCGTCCGGGGAGCTGTTTTTT

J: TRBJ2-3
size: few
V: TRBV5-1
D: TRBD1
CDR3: CASSLGTGPSTDTQYF
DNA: TGCGCCAGCAGCTTGGGGACAGGGCCTAGCACAGATACGCAGTATTTT

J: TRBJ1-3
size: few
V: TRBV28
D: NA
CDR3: CASSLTQVSGNTIYF
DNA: TGTGCCAGCAGTTTAACGCAGGTCTCTGGAAACACCATATATTTT

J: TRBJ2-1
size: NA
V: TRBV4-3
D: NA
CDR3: CASSPQVGWGEQFF
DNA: TGCGCCAGCAGCCCCCAGGTGGGGTGGGGTGAGCAGTTCTTC

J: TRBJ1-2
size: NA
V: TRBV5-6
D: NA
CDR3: CASSLTRGNYGYTF
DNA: TGTGCCAGCAGCTTGACCCGGGGAAACTATGGCTACACCTTC